This TCR beta chain is from a study of blood T cell repertoires in COVID-19. Germline V lookup: CDR1 KGHDR, CDR2 SFDVKD. This CDR3 has 15 amino acids. V lost 4 bases to trimming and J lost 6 bases; unmatched junction nucleotides: 6. The participants were between about 18 and 90 years old and came from 24 US areas. A few counts support this clone. Repertoires were generated with immunoSEQ multiplex PCR, while TCRdb's copy carries only in-frame clones and drops some. The sample lists about 260,000 clones, about 87% seen once, with around 3% in the top ten. The sequence came from a woman aged 45-60 years who had recovered from COVID-19. V and J are TRBV24-1 and TRBJ2-1; TRBD1 aligns across 9 bases. Material: PBMCs or T cells enriched from blood (not recorded which). DNA of the CDR3: TGTGCCACCAGTGACCCTGGACAGGGGAGCAATGAGCAGTTCTTC. Amino acid sequence: CATSDPGQGSNEQFF.